The sequence of this T cell receptor (beta chain) was determined in a study of blood T cell repertoires in COVID-19. Repertoires were generated with immunoSEQ multiplex PCR, while TCRdb's copy carries only in-frame clones and drops some. Of some 80,000 clones listed, approximately 82% are singletons. This CDR3 comprises 11 residues. The V gene's germline CDR1 is MNHEY and CDR2 SVGAGI. The V and J ends lost 7 bases and 1 base respectively, with 4 bases between them. This TCR was recovered from a woman aged 50 to 60 with acute or convalescent COVID-19. Sequencing was done on a sample of peripheral blood. V gene TRBV6-5 combines with J gene TRBJ1-1; D is unresolved. The CDR3 reads CASTRNTEAFF. The CDR3 DNA reads as TGTGCCAGCACGAGGAACACTGAAGCTTTCTTT.